Presented here are 32 T cell receptor beta chains from one specimen sequenced in a study of blood T cells in healthy people across ages (dated by TCRdb to the mid-2010s). Library generation was performed with 5' RACE. TCRdb lists the instrument as Illumina HiSeq 2500. A second roughly 6 to 12 cycle PCR used a sample-barcoded 5' primer and a J-beta primer mix. The raw public data were reprocessed by TCRdb itself: fastp quality trimming at Q25, MiXCR clonotype calling, in-frame beta chains only. For every CDR3 protein sequence, its rows merge into one entry that carries the most common genes and DNA. This sample is represented by some 930,000 distinct CDR3 sequences; about 29% of them were singletons. Roughly a tenth of the sample goes to the ten largest clones. These data were also reused for a study on T cells of mothers and their children.

The sample comprised blood. The receptors were gathered from a woman between 40 and 55 years old in good health.

This clonotype was picked up many times. The chain carries TRBV5-1 and TRBJ2-5, with TRBD1 identical over 8 bases. CDR1 SGHRS and CDR2 YFSETQ come from the germline V gene. This CDR3 comprises 17 residues. J gave up 0 bases and V 1 base, and 8 bases lay outside the gene matches. Here the CDR3 reads CASSLTGGNGYQETQYF. The CDR3, as DNA: TGCGCCAGCAGCTTGACAGGGGGAAACGGGTACCAAGAGACCCAGTACTTC.

The chain is built from TRBV19 and TRBJ1-5; D is unresolved. This CDR3 is 12 amino acids long. Germline V CDR1 and CDR2: LNHDA, SQIVND (reference sequence). V gave up 9 bases and J gave up 10 bases, with 16 bases separating them. The CDR3, as DNA: TGTGCCAGCGAAGGCAGGCGGTTACCCCAGCATTTT. Translation gives CASEGRRLPQHF.

This clonotype showed up many times. The CDR3 nucleotides read TGTGCCAGCAGCGTATCTAGCGGGGGACCCACATCCTACGAGCAGTACTTC. It encodes CASSVSSGGPTSYEQYF. V and J are TRBV9 and TRBJ2-7, with TRBD2 matching over 10 bases. CDR1 is SGDLS and CDR2 is YYNGEE in the germline V gene. Germline trimming cut 1 base from V and 1 base from J; bases unmatched to any gene: 8. This CDR3 has 17 amino acids.

Written as DNA, the CDR3 is TGTGCCAGCAGCTCCTGGTCGGCGGGGGGCCAAAACATTCAGTACTTC. Residues: CASSSWSAGGQNIQYF. V gene TRBV7-2 combines with J gene TRBJ2-4, with 8 bases identical to TRBD2. The CDR3 has 16 amino acids. J was trimmed by 5 bases and V by 4 bases; bases with no gene match: 10. Germline lookup yields CDR1 SGHTA and CDR2 FQGNSA.

As for this clonotype: A much bigger clone sits one base away, suggesting this may be a read error. This chain connects TRBV29-1 to TRBJ1-2; 12 bases are a match to TRBD1. The CDR3 is 12 amino acids. The J segment lost 11 bases and the V segment lost 5 bases, leaving 6 bases of the junction unmatched. CDR1 and CDR2 (germline): SQVTM, ANQGSEA. The CDR3 reads CSVKGTGGLYTF. The CDR3 DNA sequence: TGCAGCGTTAAAGGGACAGGGGGCCTTTACACCTTC.

In the case of this clonotype: The germline gene is not matched at one end of the junction; a read error may be the cause. The V call is TRBV20-1, the J call TRBJ2-7; 7 bases align to TRBD1. The J call may be mistaken, given a closer DNA end match to TRBJ2-5. The CDR3 sequence is 13 residues long. From germline, CDR1 is DFQATT and CDR2 SNEGSKA (reference sequence). The CDR3 DNA sequence: TGCAGTGCTCGAGACACGACAGGGGAGACCCAGTACTTC. Amino acids: CSARDTTGETQYF.

This chain connects TRBV7-2 to TRBJ2-5; D possibly corresponds to TRBD1 (6 bases). The last part of the DNA fits TRBJ2-7 better; the J call may be wrong. CDR3 length equals 15 residues. Germline lookup yields CDR1 SGHTA and CDR2 FQGNSA. CDR3 nucleotide sequence: TGTGCCAGCAGCCTTACCCTGGACAGATATGCCGAGCAGTACTTC. Its protein product is CASSLTLDRYAEQYF.

The V call is TRBV4-2, the J call TRBJ2-3, with TRBD2 matching 14 bases. The germline V gene encodes CDR1 LGHNA and CDR2 YNFKEQ. The length of the CDR3 is 17 residues. Trimming removed 1 base from V and 5 bases from J; junction bases left unmatched: 5. This CDR3 reads CASSQGLAGGRGDTQYF. In nucleotides, the CDR3 is TGTGCCAGCAGCCAAGGACTAGCGGGGGGGCGCGGAGATACGCAGTATTTT.

This clonotype was detected many times. This chain connects TRBV6-5 to TRBJ2-4, with D possibly being TRBD2 (6 bases). Germline CDR1 and CDR2: MNHEY and SVGAGI. Trimming removed 0 bases from V and 0 bases from J, with 15 bases in between. This CDR3 comprises 18 residues. DNA of the CDR3: TGTGCCAGCAGTTACTCGTTTCTGGAGGGACTAGCCAAAAACATTCAGTACTTC. Protein: CASSYSFLEGLAKNIQYF.

This clonotype was seen many times. V usage is TRBV28 and J usage is TRBJ2-4, with a tentative D call TRBD2 (5 bases). CDR1 and CDR2 from the germline V gene are MDHEN and SYDVKM. The V end lost 3 bases, the J end lost 0 bases, and 9 bases lay between the germline ends. The CDR3 spans 15 residues. CDR3 protein: CASSFRGRAKNIQYF. CDR3 bases: TGTGCCAGCAGTTTTCGGGGTCGAGCCAAAAACATTCAGTACTTC.

This clonotype was detected many times. The rearrangement links TRBV5-1 to TRBJ1-1, with 9 nucleotides matching TRBD1. CDR1 is SGHRS and CDR2 is YFSETQ in the germline V gene. The V segment lost 3 bases and the J segment 1 base; nucleotides outside the gene matches: 7. This CDR3 spans 16 amino acids. The DNA of the CDR3 is TGCGCCAGCAGCTCGGCTGGGGGACAGGGGAACACTGAAGCTTTCTTT. Translation: CASSSAGGQGNTEAFF.

This clonotype has just a few counts. This chain links TRBV5-1 with TRBJ2-7; a possible D gene is TRBD2 (6 bases). The CDR3 contains 15 residues. V dropped 4 bases and J dropped 5 bases, with 19 bases sitting between them. The germline V gene has CDR1 SGHRS and CDR2 YFSETQ. CDR3 protein: CASSLKRAPWDEQYF. The CDR3 DNA reads as TGCGCCAGCAGCCTAAAGCGGGCCCCGTGGGACGAGCAGTACTTC.

About this clonotype: Relative to the germline gene, one junction end is altered; a read error may explain this. The chain recombines TRBV7-9 with TRBJ2-6; TRBD1 is a possible D gene (5 bases). Germline CDR1 and CDR2: SEHNR and FQNEAQ (reference sequence). This CDR3 comprises 16 residues. Here the CDR3 reads CASSLEGKSGANILTF. In DNA, the CDR3 is TGTGCCAGCAGCTTAGAGGGAAAATCTGGGGCCAACATCCTGACTTTC. Based on the CDR3 plus reference TRBV7-9 and TRBJ2-6, the full variable domain is DTGVSQNPRHKITKRGQNVTFRCDPISEHNRLYWYRQTLGQGPEFLTYFQNEAQLEKSRLLSDRFSAERPKGSFSTLEIQRTEQGDSAMYLCASSLEGKSGANILTFGAGSRLTVL.

At least ten counts were recorded for this clonotype. J is TRBJ2-5 and V is TRBV4-1; D gene ambiguous. The V gene's germline CDR1 is MGHRA and CDR2 YSYEKL. This CDR3 region has 13 residues. Trimming removed 4 bases from V and 5 bases from J, with 11 bases in between. The CDR3 here is CASSPLLGETQYF. CDR3 bases: TGCGCCAGCAGCCCCCTTTTGGGGGAGACCCAGTACTTC.

Only a few counts were recorded for this clonotype. The chain joins TRBV5-1 to TRBJ2-1; no clear D. CDR1 is SGHRS, CDR2 YFSETQ, per germline. The CDR3 runs 15 residues. V lost 2 bases to trimming and J lost 1 base, with 10 bases between them. The CDR3 DNA is TGCGCCAGCAGCTTTCTAGATGGGTCCTACAATGAGCAGTTCTTC. It is translated as CASSFLDGSYNEQFF.

Notes on this clonotype: A much larger clone sits a single nucleotide away, making a read error possible. The rearrangement uses TRBV11-2 and TRBJ1-2; 8 bases fit TRBD1. The length of the CDR3 is 14 residues. Germline V CDR1 and CDR2: SGHAT, FQNNGV. The CDR3 DNA is TGTACCAGCAGAAACCCAGGGGGCGACTATGGCTACACCTTC. Amino acid sequence: CTSRNPGGDYGYTF.

With respect to this clonotype: One end of the junction is discordant with germline, which a read error may explain. V is TRBV19 and J is TRBJ1-2, with a tentative D call TRBD1 (6 bases). Germline CDR1 LNHDA, CDR2 SQIVND (reference sequence). This CDR3 has 13 amino acids. The CDR3 coding sequence is TGTGCCACTGCTGGACAGAATAACTACGGCTACACCTTC. This encodes CATAGQNNYGYTF.

Comments on this clonotype: At one end the junction does not follow the germline gene, possibly because of a read error. J is TRBJ1-1 and V is TRBV6-5, with 7 bases that match TRBD1. In germline, CDR1 is MNHEY, CDR2 SVGAGI. The CDR3 extends over 15 amino acids. CDR3 region: CASREPGQPNTKAFF. The CDR3, as DNA: TGTGCCAGCAGGGAACCGGGACAGCCGAACACTAAAGCTTTCTTT.

In DNA form, the CDR3 reads TGTGCCATCAGCACGTGGACAGCCAGCTCCTACAATGAGCAGTTCTTC. It is translated as CAISTWTASSYNEQFF. The chain employs TRBV10-3 and TRBJ2-1, with D possibly being TRBD1 (6 bases). Germline-derived CDR1 and CDR2 are ENHRY and SYGVKD. There are 16 residues in the CDR3. The V gene lost 6 bases and the J gene lost 0 bases, with 15 bases spanning the gap.

A few counts support this clonotype. The genes are TRBV3-1 and TRBJ1-1; no definite D call. V lost 3 bases and J 4 bases, leaving 6 bases between the germline ends. CDR3 length equals 12 residues. CDR1 and CDR2 from the germline V gene are LGHDT and YNNKEL (reference sequence). CDR3 region: CASSHSSTEAFF. The CDR3 bases are TGTGCCAGCAGCCATTCCAGCACTGAAGCTTTCTTT.

This chain connects TRBV30 to TRBJ1-2; 9 bases line up with TRBD1. In germline, CDR1 is GTSNPN, CDR2 SVGIG (reference sequence). V trimming: 3 bases; J trimming: 5 bases; junction bases outside the gene matches: 4. This CDR3 comprises 13 residues. The CDR3 is CAWSTDRGYGYTF. In DNA, the CDR3 is TGTGCCTGGAGCACGGACAGGGGTTATGGCTACACCTTC. The whole variable domain, remainder taken from reference TRBV30 and TRBJ1-2, is SQTIHQWPATLVQPVGSPLSLECTVEGTSNPNLYWYRQAAGRGLQLLFYSVGIGQISSEVPQNLSASRPQDRQFILSSKKLLLSDSGFYLCAWSTDRGYGYTFGSGTRLTVV.

The V call is TRBV12-3 or TRBV12-4, the J call TRBJ2-7, with TRBD1 matching 9 bases. After removal of 6 bases from V and 2 bases from J, the junction contained 5 bases not matched to a gene. CDR3 length: 14 amino acids. The CDR3 DNA is TGTGCCAGCAGGCTATGGGACAGGGCCTACGAGCAGTACTTC. It is translated as CASRLWDRAYEQYF.

This clonotype turned up a few times. The genes are TRBV7-9 and TRBJ2-7; 7 bases line up with TRBD1. CDR1 is SEHNR, CDR2 FQNEAQ, per germline (reference sequence). Unmatched junction bases numbered 6, after V lost 5 bases and J lost 5 bases. CDR3 size: 13 residues. The CDR3 is CASSGRDSDEQYF. The CDR3 bases are TGTGCCAGCAGCGGAAGGGACAGCGACGAGCAGTACTTC.

The J gene is TRBJ2-7, the V gene TRBV18, with D possibly being TRBD1 (6 bases). Germline CDR1 and CDR2: KGHSH and LQKENI. V was pared by 3 bases and J by 1 base, with 19 bases between. This CDR3 has 17 residues. CDR3 sequence (DNA): TGTGCCAGCTCACCGCCCGAGACAGGTAGAAAATCCTACGAGCAGTACTTC. Its translation is CASSPPETGRKSYEQYF.

Only one count was recorded for this clonotype. This chain joins TRBV20-1 and TRBJ2-5; D may correspond to TRBD1 or TRBD2 (6 bases each). Trimming shortened V by 6 bases and J by 3 bases, and 8 bases separated the two germline ends. There are 11 residues in the CDR3. Germline CDR1 is DFQATT and CDR2 is SNEGSKA (reference sequence). As DNA, the CDR3 is TGCAGTGCAAGGGGGGAAGAGACCCAGTACTTC. This encodes CSARGEETQYF.

The table lists this clonotype with a few counts. V gene TRBV6-6 combines with J gene TRBJ1-5; D remains unclear. Germline V gene data show CDR1 as MNHNY and CDR2 as SVGAGI (reference sequence). The V end was cut by 6 bases, the J end by 3 bases, with 6 bases between. The CDR3 is 12 residues long. The CDR3 reads CASSPFNQPQHF. In DNA, the CDR3 is TGTGCCAGCAGCCCGTTCAATCAGCCCCAGCATTTT.

The table lists this clonotype with a count of one. The chain uses TRBV28 and TRBJ1-3; D gene unclear. This CDR3 region has 16 residues. The germline V and J ends were trimmed by 5 bases and 0 bases, with 14 bases remaining between them. Germline V gene sequence: CDR1 MDHEN, CDR2 SYDVKM. As DNA, the CDR3 is TGTGCCAGCAGTACACCCTATTGGAACTCTGGAAACACCATATATTTT. Protein product: CASSTPYWNSGNTIYF.

The V call is TRBV7-8, the J call TRBJ2-7; no firm D call. Germline V lookup: CDR1 SGHVS, CDR2 FQNEAQ. V was trimmed by 5 bases and J by 3 bases, leaving 11 bases between them. The CDR3 runs 13 residues. The CDR3 DNA is TGTGCCAGCAGCCCGAGTCGGTTCTACGAGCAGTACTTC. Encoded protein: CASSPSRFYEQYF. Complete variable domain (other parts from reference TRBV7-8 and TRBJ2-7): GAGVSQSPRYKVAKRGQDVALRCDPISGHVSLFWYQQALGQGPEFLTYFQNEAQLDKSGLPSDRFFAERPEGSVSTLKIQRTQQEDSAVYLCASSPSRFYEQYFGPGTRLTVT.

This clonotype was seen a handful of times. This chain links TRBV20-1 with TRBJ1-1; tentative D call: TRBD1 (6 bases). Trimming left V 2 bases short and J 4 bases short, with 14 bases between. This CDR3 contains 14 residues. Germline V gene data show CDR1 as DFQATT and CDR2 as SNEGSKA (reference sequence). The CDR3 loop is CSARPTGSGTEAFF. For the CDR3, the DNA is TGCAGTGCTAGACCGACAGGTTCTGGCACTGAAGCTTTCTTT.

This clonotype was observed many times. The J gene is TRBJ2-4, the V gene TRBV7-9; perhaps TRBD1 as D (6 bases). This CDR3 is built from 14 residues. Trimming pared 0 bases from V and 7 bases from J, leaving 10 bases between. From germline, CDR1 is SEHNR and CDR2 FQNEAQ (reference sequence). As DNA, the CDR3 is TGTGCCAGCAGCTTAGCGTCCCAGGGGAACATTCAGTACTTC. This sequence encodes CASSLASQGNIQYF.

Ten or more counts support this clonotype. This chain uses TRBV12-3 or TRBV12-4 with TRBJ2-4; D gene unclear. The CDR3 is 17 amino acids. V lost 5 bases, J lost 0 bases, and 17 bases lay in between. This chain's CDR3 is CASSPGSTSLAKNIQYF. DNA of the CDR3: TGTGCCAGCAGTCCCGGGTCGACGTCCCTAGCCAAAAACATTCAGTACTTC.

This clonotype was counted between two and nine times. One end of the junction fails to match germline, which may point to a read error. The rearrangement joins TRBV6-6 to TRBJ2-6, with D perhaps matching TRBD1 (5 bases). Germline values: CDR1 MNHNY, CDR2 SVGAGI (reference sequence). The CDR3 totals 13 residues. CDR3 loop: CAITGAGANVPTF. Here the CDR3 DNA reads TGTGCCATTACAGGAGCTGGGGCCAACGTCCCGACTTTC.